These 8 T cell receptor beta chains came from one sample sequenced in a study of tumor-infiltrating lymphocytes in primary liver carcinoma. Constant-region priming of around 490 ng total RNA yielded TCR beta cDNA. Investigators got TCR beta libraries out of three nested multiplex PCR rounds, done with slightly modified ARM-PCR. In the first two PCR rounds, TRBV1-TRBV30 forward primers were paired with a C-beta reverse primer, and each round lasted approximately 10 cycles. TCRdb called the multiplex PCR reads again in MiXCR, with one record for every CDR3 protein. The top ten hold around 8.2% of the sample, which has 95,000 to 150,000 distinct CDR3 sequences, 50% to 80% seen once. Investigators took RNA and DNA out together from 20-30 mg of unsorted bulk tissue. Sequenced: liver tumor tissue from sampling region 3. Noted subset: tumor region T3, left-lateral pole. These receptor sequences come from a woman aged 55-70 years with primary liver carcinoma and hepatitis B virus infection.

A remark on this clonotype: A read error may produce the germline difference seen at one junction end. The chain employs TRBV11-2 and TRBJ2-6, with 8 positions matching TRBD1. The germline V gene has CDR1 SGHAT and CDR2 FQNNGV. The CDR3 contains 15 residues. The CDR3 is CGSTLTGDGADVLTF. The CDR3, as DNA: TGTGGCAGCACCTTGACAGGGGATGGGGCCGACGTCCTGACTTTC.

The chain combines TRBV10-3 with TRBJ2-1; no reliable D call. The ends were cut back, 9 bases at V and 9 bases at J, with 6 bases in the middle. The length of the CDR3 is 9 residues. Germline V lookup: CDR1 ENHRY, CDR2 SYGVKD. As DNA, the CDR3 is TGTGCCATGGGCGGTGAGCAGTTCTTC. Protein: CAMGGEQFF.

This clonotype was detected many times. The chain uses TRBV6-2 or TRBV6-3 and TRBJ2-2; D might be TRBD2 (6 bases). Trimming took off 0 bases at V and 0 bases at J, with 14 bases between the two ends. Germline assignment: CDR1 MNHEY and CDR2 SVGEGT. There are 18 residues in the CDR3. Here the CDR3 reads CASSYSPFAGSNTGELFF. CDR3 sequence (DNA): TGTGCCAGCAGTTACTCCCCCTTTGCGGGATCGAACACCGGGGAGCTGTTTTTT.

The rearrangement links TRBV11-3 to TRBJ2-1; 7 bases align to TRBD1. V was clipped by 8 bases and J by 3 bases; unmatched bases: 16. This CDR3 spans 17 amino acids. The germline V gene encodes CDR1 SGHNT and CDR2 YENEEA. The CDR3 protein is CASGLPGGGLGYNEQFF. CDR3 coding DNA: TGTGCCAGCGGTCTCCCAGGGGGTGGGTTGGGCTACAATGAGCAGTTCTTC.

This clonotype was recorded at least ten times. The V gene is TRBV4-2, the J gene TRBJ2-1; 8 bases are shared with TRBD2. Germline-derived CDR1 and CDR2 are LGHNA and YNFKEQ. V lost 0 bases, J lost 1 base, and 2 bases stayed unmatched. This CDR3 is 16 amino acids long. This chain's CDR3 is CASSQDTGGSYNEQFF. The DNA of the CDR3 is TGTGCCAGCAGCCAAGATACGGGAGGGTCCTACAATGAGCAGTTCTTC.

For this clonotype: A read error is possible here, since a much larger clone lies one base away. The chain employs TRBV5-1 and TRBJ2-1; 9 nucleotides align to TRBD1. There are 14 residues in the CDR3. Germline CDR1 is SGHRS and CDR2 is YFSETQ. Unmatched junction bases numbered 7, after V lost 0 bases and J lost 12 bases. CDR3 region: CASSLGDRVSVQFF. Written as DNA, the CDR3 is TGCGCCAGCAGCTTGGGGGACAGGGTCAGTGTGCAGTTCTTC.

This clonotype occurred many times. The chain is built from TRBV4-1 and TRBJ1-2; D is perhaps TRBD1 (5 bases). The V end was cut by 4 bases, the J end by 0 bases, with 24 bases between. The CDR3 covers 19 residues. Germline loops: CDR1 MGHRA, CDR2 YSYEKL. The CDR3 sequence is CASSPKVGDRLASNYGYTF. The CDR3 nucleotides read TGCGCCAGCAGCCCCAAGGTGGGGGACCGGCTCGCGTCTAACTATGGCTACACCTTC.

CDR3 in amino acids: CASSFGEGTGYTF. CDR3 nucleotides: TGTGCCAGCAGTTTCGGAGAGGGGACGGGCTACACCTTC. V and J are TRBV28 and TRBJ1-2; weak D call: TRBD1 (5 bases). The CDR3 length is 13 residues. V gave up 3 bases and J gave up 8 bases, with 13 bases separating them. Germline loops: CDR1 MDHEN, CDR2 SYDVKM.